Listed below are T cell receptor beta chains from one sample, sequenced in a study of cytomegalovirus exposure and HLA in healthy donors. Some clones are missing from TCRdb's copy, which holds only in-frame ones; the method was immunoSEQ multiplex PCR. The repertoire holds roughly 200,000 clones, with about 81% as singletons. The sample consisted of PBMCs. The receptors here all came from a woman in her 30s in good health and CMV-seronegative. CDR3s include the opening cysteine and the closing phenylalanine or tryptophan.

13	TRBJ2-2	TRBV29-1	CSAGQENTGELFF
15	TRBJ2-7	TRBV6-5	CASSYSIFLTYEQYF
15	TRBJ1-4	TRBV5-6	CASSETTGGYEKLFF
16	TRBJ2-3	TRBV5-1	CASSRGAGTSTDTQYF
14	TRBJ2-3	TRBV2	CASTGTSGRGTQYF
16	TRBJ1-5	TRBV19	CASRMTGGGNHQPQHF
15	TRBJ2-6	TRBV28	CASSLQGSGANVLTF
13	TRBJ1-1	TRBV13	CASSLRGNTEAFF
15	TRBJ2-7	TRBV25-1	CASSDFRQGAYEQYF
17	TRBJ1-4	TRBV15	CATSRDRGTGGNEKLFF
14	TRBJ2-7	TRBV2	CASKEPRGYYEQYF
13	TRBJ1-2	TRBV30	CAWSVDLARGYTF
16	TRBJ1-2	TRBV4-1	CASSQDSGGLMWGYTF
16	TRBJ2-2	TRBV4-2	CASSQEERYGTGELFF
15	TRBJ1-5	TRBV10-1	CASSEWTGINQPQHF
13	TRBJ1-2	TRBV6-5	CASRTPSLRGYTF
15	TRBJ2-3	TRBV10-1	CASSALAASTDTQYF
15	TRBJ1-5	TRBV30	CAWRPTGGASQPQHF
14	TRBJ1-4	TRBV5-1	CASSSGTGNEKLFF
11	TRBJ1-6	TRBV11-2	CASSQNSPLHF
15	TRBJ2-7	TRBV11-2	CASSWGQVGTYEQYF
17	TRBJ1-4	TRBV4-1	CASSQRQYRVRNEKLFF